These 3 T cell receptor beta chains came from one sample sequenced in a study of blood T cell repertoires in COVID-19. The method was immunoSEQ multiplex PCR; TCRdb's version includes in-frame clones alone and lacks a portion of them. This table holds some 180,000 clones, 80% to 90% found once. Sequencing input: peripheral blood. The receptors derive from a woman aged 35 to 49 with COVID-19, enrolled during active disease.

This clone was seen once. V gene TRBV19 combines with J gene TRBJ2-7; 8 bases fit TRBD2. CDR3 length: 14 residues. V lost 3 bases, J lost 6 bases, and 7 bases stayed unmatched. CDR1 is LNHDA and CDR2 is SQIVND in the germline V gene (reference sequence). The CDR3 spells CASSISAGVPEQYF. The CDR3 coding sequence is TGTGCCAGTAGTATCTCAGCGGGAGTCCCCGAGCAGTACTTC.

The rearrangement links TRBV12-5 to TRBJ1-1, with 9 nucleotides matching TRBD1. Germline trimming cut 4 bases from V and 8 bases from J; bases unmatched to any gene: 8. In germline, CDR1 is LGHNT, CDR2 FRNRAP. The CDR3 sequence is 14 residues long. The CDR3 region has the DNA TGTGCTAGTGGTTCAAATTACAGGGGGCGGGAAGCTTTCTTT. This gives the protein CASGSNYRGREAFF.

The CDR3 DNA sequence: TGCGCCAGCAGCTTTACCGGGACTGGTGGAAACACCATATATTTT. This translates into CASSFTGTGGNTIYF. V gene TRBV5-1 combines with J gene TRBJ1-3; D possibly corresponds to TRBD1 (5 bases). Germline-derived CDR1 and CDR2 are SGHRS and YFSETQ. The germline V and J ends were trimmed by 2 bases and 3 bases, with 12 bases remaining between them. The CDR3 is 15 residues long.